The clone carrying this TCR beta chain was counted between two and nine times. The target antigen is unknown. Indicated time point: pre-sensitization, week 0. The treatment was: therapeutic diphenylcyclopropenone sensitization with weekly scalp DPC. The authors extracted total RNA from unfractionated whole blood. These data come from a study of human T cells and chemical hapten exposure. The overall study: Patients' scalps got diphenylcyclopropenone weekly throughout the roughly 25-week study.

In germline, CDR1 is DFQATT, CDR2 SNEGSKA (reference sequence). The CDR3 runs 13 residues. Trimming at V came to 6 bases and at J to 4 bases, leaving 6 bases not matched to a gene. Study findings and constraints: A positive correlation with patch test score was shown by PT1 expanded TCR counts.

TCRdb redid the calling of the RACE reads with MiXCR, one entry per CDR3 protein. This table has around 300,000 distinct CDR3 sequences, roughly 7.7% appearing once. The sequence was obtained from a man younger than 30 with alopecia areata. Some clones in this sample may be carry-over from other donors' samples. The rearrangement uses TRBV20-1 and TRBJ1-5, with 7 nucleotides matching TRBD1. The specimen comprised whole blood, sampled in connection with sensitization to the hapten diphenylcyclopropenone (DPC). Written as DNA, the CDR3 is TGCAGTGCGGGGACAGCTGAGAATCAGCCCCAGCATTTT. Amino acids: CSAGTAENQPQHF.